Shown below are 11 T cell receptor beta chains from a single sample sequenced in a study of beta chain features in type 1 diabetes. Expressed TCRB transcripts were sequenced because the isolated RNA had all been reverse transcribed beforehand. TCRdb's table, derived via immunoSEQ multiplex PCR, lists solely in-frame clones and lacks some. Of about 320,000 clones detected, less than 15% appear once; the ten largest clones hold approximately 7%. The material sequenced was central memory CD4+ T cells from blood. These receptors originate from a man aged 25 to 40 in good health.

The table lists this clone with many counts. The chain is built from TRBV7-9 and TRBJ2-1, with 8 positions matching TRBD2. Unmatched junction bases numbered 5, after V lost 3 bases and J lost 1 base. CDR1 and CDR2 (germline): SEHNR, FQNEAQ (reference sequence). This CDR3 region has 16 residues. In DNA, the CDR3 is TGTGCCAGCAGCTTGAGCGGGGGCCGGTCCTACAATGAGCAGTTCTTC. It translates to CASSLSGGRSYNEQFF. The complete variable domain, with remaining parts taken from reference TRBV7-9 and TRBJ2-1, reads DTGVSQNPRHKITKRGQNVTFRCDPISEHNRLYWYRQTLGQGPEFLTYFQNEAQLEKSRLLSDRFSAERPKGSFSTLEIQRTEQGDSAMYLCASSLSGGRSYNEQFFGPGTRLTVL.

V and J are TRBV9 and TRBJ1-2; maybe TRBD1 (6 bases). The CDR3 has 16 amino acids. Germline CDR1 and CDR2: SGDLS and YYNGEE. Between the trimmed V and J ends, which lost 3 bases and 4 bases, there was a span of 19 bases. CDR3 in DNA: TGTGCCAGCAGCGACCGACCCACAGGGCTGGGCTATGGCTACACCTTC. Protein product: CASSDRPTGLGYGYTF.

This clone was detected a few times. Written as DNA, the CDR3 is TGTGCCAGCAGCTTGGAACGAACTGGAAACACCATATATTTT. The encoded protein is CASSLERTGNTIYF. This sequence joins TRBV5-5 and TRBJ1-3; no clear D gene. Germline V gene data show CDR1 as SGHKS and CDR2 as YYEKEE (reference sequence). Trimming took off 0 bases at V and 2 bases at J, with 6 bases between the two ends. The CDR3 loop spans 14 amino acids.

This clone came up a few times. J is TRBJ2-5 and V is TRBV6-6; either TRBD1 or TRBD2 may fit D (5 bases each). The CDR3 contains 15 residues. Trimming pared 2 bases from V and 3 bases from J, leaving 13 bases between. Germline V CDR1 and CDR2: MNHNY, SVGAGI (reference sequence). CDR3 sequence reads: CASSYPVGEKETQYF. The DNA of the CDR3 is TGTGCCAGCAGTTACCCGGTGGGGGAAAAAGAGACCCAGTACTTC.

This chain connects TRBV11-3 to TRBJ2-1; D might be TRBD2 (8 bases). The germline V and J ends were trimmed by 8 bases and 5 bases, with 19 bases remaining between them. This CDR3 is 15 amino acids long. CDR1 and CDR2 (germline): SGHNT, YENEEA. The CDR3 DNA reads as TGTGCCAGCTCAGCAGGGGGGACTAGGAACAATGAGCAGTTCTTC. Translation: CASSAGGTRNNEQFF.

A few counts support this clone. The chain combines TRBV7-6 with TRBJ2-2; possibly TRBD2 for D (5 bases). V lost 5 bases, J lost 1 base, and 11 bases lay in between. The CDR3 runs to 15 residues. In germline, CDR1 is SGHVS, CDR2 FNYEAQ. The CDR3 sequence: CASSPGGWNTGELFF. The CDR3 DNA follows: TGTGCCAGCAGCCCCGGAGGATGGAACACCGGGGAGCTGTTTTTT.

This clone has a handful of counts. The V call is TRBV5-4, the J call TRBJ2-5; no reliable D call. Germline loops: CDR1 SGHNT, CDR2 YYREEE (reference sequence). Trimming took 2 bases from V and 1 from J, leaving 9 bases between them. CDR3 length equals 14 residues. This chain's CDR3 is CASSFLRSQETQYF. CDR3 nucleotides: TGTGCCAGCAGCTTCCTCAGGAGCCAAGAGACCCAGTACTTC.

The table lists this clone with a few counts. The chain couples TRBV7-9 to TRBJ1-2; D gene ambiguous. Germline assignment: CDR1 SEHNR and CDR2 FQNEAQ (reference sequence). V lost 7 bases, J lost 9 bases, and 21 bases lay in between. This CDR3 is 14 amino acids long. This CDR3 is CASTPGVSYLRYTF. CDR3 coding DNA: TGTGCCAGCACCCCTGGGGTTTCCTATTTGCGCTACACCTTC.

The rearrangement links TRBV4-3 to TRBJ2-1; D perhaps matches TRBD2 (8 bases). Germline CDR1 reads LGHNA; CDR2 reads YSLEER. Trimming cost V 0 bases and J 8 bases, with 26 bases left between them. The length of the CDR3 is 19 residues. The CDR3: CASSQDTGTASGRLDEQFF. The CDR3 region has the DNA TGCGCCAGCAGCCAAGATACGGGGACAGCCAGCGGGAGACTGGATGAGCAGTTCTTC.

This clone came up many times. The CDR3 DNA follows: TGCGCCAGCAGCCTCGACAGGGTTTCCGCTTCGACCCTCCACTTT. Translation gives CASSLDRVSASTLHF. The rearrangement uses TRBV4-3 and TRBJ1-6, with 7 bases aligning to TRBD1. CDR3 length: 15 amino acids. Per germline, CDR1 LGHNA and CDR2 YSLEER. V was pared by 4 bases and J by 14 bases, with 14 bases of the junction left unmatched.

This chain connects TRBV4-3 to TRBJ1-2; a weak D match, TRBD1 (6 bases). Trimming removed 0 bases at V and 5 bases at J, with 16 bases between. Germline V gene data show CDR1 as LGHNA and CDR2 as YSLEER. This CDR3 comprises 16 residues. The CDR3 sequence is CASSQEPGAVGYGYTF. In DNA, the CDR3 is TGCGCCAGCAGCCAAGAGCCGGGGGCGGTCGGTTATGGCTACACCTTC.